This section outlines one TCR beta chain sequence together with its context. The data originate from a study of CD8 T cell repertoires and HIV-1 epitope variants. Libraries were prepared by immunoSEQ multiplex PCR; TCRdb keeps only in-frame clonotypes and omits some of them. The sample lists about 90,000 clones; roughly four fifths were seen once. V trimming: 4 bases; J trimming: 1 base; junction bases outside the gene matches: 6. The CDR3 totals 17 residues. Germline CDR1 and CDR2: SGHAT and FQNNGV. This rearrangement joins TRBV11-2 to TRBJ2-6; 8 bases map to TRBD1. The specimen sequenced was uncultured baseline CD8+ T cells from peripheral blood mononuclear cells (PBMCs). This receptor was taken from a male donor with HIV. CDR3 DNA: TGTGCCAGCAGCTCATCAGGGGGCGCATCTGGGGCCAACGTCCTGACTTTC. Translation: CASSSSGGASGANVLTF.